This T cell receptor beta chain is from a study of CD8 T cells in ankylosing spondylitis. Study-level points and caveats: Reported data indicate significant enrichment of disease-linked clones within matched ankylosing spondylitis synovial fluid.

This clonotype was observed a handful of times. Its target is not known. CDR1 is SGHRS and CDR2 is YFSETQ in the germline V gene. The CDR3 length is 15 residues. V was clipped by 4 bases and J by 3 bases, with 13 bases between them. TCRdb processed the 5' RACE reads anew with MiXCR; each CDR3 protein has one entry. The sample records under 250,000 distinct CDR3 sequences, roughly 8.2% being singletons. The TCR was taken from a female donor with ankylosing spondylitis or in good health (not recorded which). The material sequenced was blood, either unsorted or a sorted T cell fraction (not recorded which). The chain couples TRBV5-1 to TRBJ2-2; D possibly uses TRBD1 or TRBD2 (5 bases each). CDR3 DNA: TGCGCCAGCAGCCCCGGGGCCAGTTACACCGGGGAGCTGTTTTTT. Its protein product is CASSPGASYTGELFF.